The clone carrying this T cell receptor beta chain was counted at least ten times. Its antigen is unidentified. These data originate in a study of CD8+CD57+ T cells in acquired aplastic anemia. Study background: The DNA of sorted CD4+ and CD8+ cells averaged about 3 ug.

For CDR3 and TCR beta VDJ profiling, genomic DNA was the template used. TCRdb re-called the reads through MiXCR, storing one row per CDR3 protein. In the table there are a few hundred thousand distinct CDR3 sequences, about half of which are singletons. Study results and limitations: There were 25 to 35 CD8+ CDR3 sequences that occurred in both patients and controls.

Selection for sequencing was limited to patients who had shown CD8+CD57+ cell expansion by flow cytometry. The diagnosis in all patients was severe acquired aplastic anemia. This clonotype was obtained from a human donor with aplastic anemia. The sample was sorted CD4+, CD8+, or CD8+CD57+ T cells (not recorded which) from PBMCs.

The DNA of the CDR3 is TGCGCCAGCAGCTCTGGAGGGCGGCACACTGAAGCTTTCTTT. Translation: CASSSGGRHTEAFF. This rearrangement joins TRBV5-1 to TRBJ1-1; D is ambiguous. The CDR3 has 14 residues. The V gene's germline CDR1 is SGHRS and CDR2 YFSETQ. Trimming left V 3 bases short and J 3 bases short, with 12 bases between.